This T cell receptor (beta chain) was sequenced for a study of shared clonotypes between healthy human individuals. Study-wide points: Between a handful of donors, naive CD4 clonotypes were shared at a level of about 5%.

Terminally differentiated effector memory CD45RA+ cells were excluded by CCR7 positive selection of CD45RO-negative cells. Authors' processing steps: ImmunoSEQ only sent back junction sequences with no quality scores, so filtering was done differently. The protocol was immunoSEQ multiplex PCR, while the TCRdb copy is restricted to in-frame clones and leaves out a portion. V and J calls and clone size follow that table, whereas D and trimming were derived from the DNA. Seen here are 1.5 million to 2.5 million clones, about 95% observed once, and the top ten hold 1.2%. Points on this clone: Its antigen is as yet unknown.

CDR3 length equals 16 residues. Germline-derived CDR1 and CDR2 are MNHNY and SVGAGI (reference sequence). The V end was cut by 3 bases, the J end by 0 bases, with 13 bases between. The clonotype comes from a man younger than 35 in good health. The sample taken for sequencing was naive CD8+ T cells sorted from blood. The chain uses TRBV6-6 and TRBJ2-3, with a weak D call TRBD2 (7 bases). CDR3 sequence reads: CASSYNRGASTDTQYF. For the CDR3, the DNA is TGTGCCAGCAGTTATAACCGGGGGGCTAGCACAGATACGCAGTATTTT.